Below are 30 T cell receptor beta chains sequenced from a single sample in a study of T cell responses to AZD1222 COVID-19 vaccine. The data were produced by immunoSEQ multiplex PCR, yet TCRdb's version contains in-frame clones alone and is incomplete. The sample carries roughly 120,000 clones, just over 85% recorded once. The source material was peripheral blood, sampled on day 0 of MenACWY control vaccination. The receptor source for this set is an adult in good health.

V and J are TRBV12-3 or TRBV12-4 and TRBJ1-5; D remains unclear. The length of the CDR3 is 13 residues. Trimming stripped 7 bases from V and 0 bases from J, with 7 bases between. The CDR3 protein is CASTPHSNQPQHF. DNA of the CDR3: TGTGCCAGCACCCCACATAGCAATCAGCCCCAGCATTTT.

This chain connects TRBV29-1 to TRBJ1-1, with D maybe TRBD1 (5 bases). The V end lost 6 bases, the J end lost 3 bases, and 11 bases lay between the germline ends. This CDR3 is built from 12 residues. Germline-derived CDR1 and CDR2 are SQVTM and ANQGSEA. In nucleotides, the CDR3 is TGCAGCGTGACCCCGGGGGACACTGAAGCTTTCTTT. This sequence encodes CSVTPGDTEAFF.

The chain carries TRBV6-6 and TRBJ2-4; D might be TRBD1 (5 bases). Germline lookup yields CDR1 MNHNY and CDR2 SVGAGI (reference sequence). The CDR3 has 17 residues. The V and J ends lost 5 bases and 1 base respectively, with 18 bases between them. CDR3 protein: CASSLSQGSGAKNIQYF. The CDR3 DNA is TGTGCCAGCAGTCTGTCCCAGGGTAGTGGGGCCAAAAACATTCAGTACTTC.

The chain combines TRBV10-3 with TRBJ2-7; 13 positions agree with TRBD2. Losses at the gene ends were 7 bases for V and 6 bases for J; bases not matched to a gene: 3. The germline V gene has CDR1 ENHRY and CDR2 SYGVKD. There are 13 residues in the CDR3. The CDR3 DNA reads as TGTGCCATCAAGGGACTAGCGGGACTCGAGCAGTACTTC. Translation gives CAIKGLAGLEQYF.

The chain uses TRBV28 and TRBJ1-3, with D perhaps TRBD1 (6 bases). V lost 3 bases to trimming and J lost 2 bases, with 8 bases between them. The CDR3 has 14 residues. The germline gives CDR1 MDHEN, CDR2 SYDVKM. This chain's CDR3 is CASSFYRAGNTIYF. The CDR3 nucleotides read TGTGCCAGCAGTTTCTACAGGGCTGGAAACACCATATATTTT. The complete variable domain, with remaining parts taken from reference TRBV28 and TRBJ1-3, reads DVKVTQSSRYLVKRTGEKVFLECVQDMDHENMFWYRQDPGLGLRLIYFSYDVKMKEKGDIPEGYSVSREKKERFSLILESASTNQTSMYLCASSFYRAGNTIYFGEGSWLTVV.

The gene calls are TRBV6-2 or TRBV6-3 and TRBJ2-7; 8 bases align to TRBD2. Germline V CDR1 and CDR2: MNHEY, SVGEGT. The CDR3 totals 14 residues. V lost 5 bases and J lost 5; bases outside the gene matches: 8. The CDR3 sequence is CASSNLGRADEQYF. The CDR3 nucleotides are TGTGCCAGCAGTAATCTCGGGAGGGCGGACGAGCAGTACTTC.

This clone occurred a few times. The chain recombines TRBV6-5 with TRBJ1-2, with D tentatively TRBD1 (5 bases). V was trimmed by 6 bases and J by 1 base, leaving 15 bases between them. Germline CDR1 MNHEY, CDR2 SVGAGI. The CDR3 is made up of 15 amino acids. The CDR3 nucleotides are TGTGCCAGCAGGGAGCTAGACAGATTTAACTATGGCTACACCTTC. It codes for CASRELDRFNYGYTF.

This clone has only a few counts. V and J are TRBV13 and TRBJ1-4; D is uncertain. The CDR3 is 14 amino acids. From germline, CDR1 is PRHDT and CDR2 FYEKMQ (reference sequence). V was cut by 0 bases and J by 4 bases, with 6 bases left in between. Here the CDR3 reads CASSLGTYNEKLFF. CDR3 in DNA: TGTGCCAGCAGCTTAGGGACTTATAATGAAAAACTGTTTTTT.

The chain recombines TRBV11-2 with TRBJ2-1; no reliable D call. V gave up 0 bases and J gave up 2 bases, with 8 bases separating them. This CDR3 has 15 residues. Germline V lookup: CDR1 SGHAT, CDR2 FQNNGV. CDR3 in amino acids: CASSLEDPTYNEQFF. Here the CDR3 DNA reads TGTGCCAGCAGCTTAGAGGACCCAACCTACAATGAGCAGTTCTTC.

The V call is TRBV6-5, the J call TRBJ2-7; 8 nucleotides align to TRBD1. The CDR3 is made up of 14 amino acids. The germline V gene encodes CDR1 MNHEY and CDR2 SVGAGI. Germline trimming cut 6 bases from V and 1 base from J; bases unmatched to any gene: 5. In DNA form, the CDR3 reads TGTGCCAGCAGAACACAGGGGGGATCCTACGAGCAGTACTTC. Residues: CASRTQGGSYEQYF.

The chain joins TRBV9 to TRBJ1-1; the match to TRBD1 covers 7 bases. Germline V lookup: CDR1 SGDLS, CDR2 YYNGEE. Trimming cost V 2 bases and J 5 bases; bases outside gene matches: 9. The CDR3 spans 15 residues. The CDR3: CASSVTGAMRTEAFF. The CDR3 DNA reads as TGTGCCAGCAGCGTCACAGGGGCGATGAGGACTGAAGCTTTCTTT.

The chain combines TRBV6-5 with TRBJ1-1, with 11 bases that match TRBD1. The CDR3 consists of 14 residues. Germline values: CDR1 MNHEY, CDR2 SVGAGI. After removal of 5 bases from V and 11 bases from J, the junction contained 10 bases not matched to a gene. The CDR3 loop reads CASSTGQGASVAFF. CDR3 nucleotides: TGTGCCAGCAGTACAGGACAGGGGGCCTCTGTCGCTTTCTTT.

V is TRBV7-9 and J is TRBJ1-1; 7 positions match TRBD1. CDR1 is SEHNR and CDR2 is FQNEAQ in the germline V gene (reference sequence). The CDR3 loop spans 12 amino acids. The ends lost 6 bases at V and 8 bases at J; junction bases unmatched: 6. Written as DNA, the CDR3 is TGTGCCAGCAGACCCGGGACAGCGGAAGCTTTCTTT. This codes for CASRPGTAEAFF.

CDR3 DNA: TGTGCCAGCAACCCGGGGCCAAATAGGCCCCAGCATTTT. Its protein product is CASNPGPNRPQHF. The rearrangement joins TRBV28 to TRBJ1-5; D possibly corresponds to TRBD1 (5 bases). This CDR3 region has 13 residues. Trimming pared 7 bases from V and 9 bases from J, leaving 16 bases between. Germline assignment: CDR1 MDHEN and CDR2 SYDVKM.

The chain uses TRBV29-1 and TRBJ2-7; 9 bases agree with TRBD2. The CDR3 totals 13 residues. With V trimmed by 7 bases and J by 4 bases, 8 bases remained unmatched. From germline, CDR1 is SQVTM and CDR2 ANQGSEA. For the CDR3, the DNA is TGCAGCGCCGGGTCTCTAGCGGGATACGAGCAGTACTTC. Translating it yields CSAGSLAGYEQYF.

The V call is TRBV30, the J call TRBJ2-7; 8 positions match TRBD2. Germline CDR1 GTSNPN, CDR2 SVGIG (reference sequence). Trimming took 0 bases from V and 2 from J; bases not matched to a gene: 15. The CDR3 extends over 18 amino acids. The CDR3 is CAWSVPSLAGGLTYEQYF. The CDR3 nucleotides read TGTGCCTGGAGTGTACCAAGTCTAGCGGGTGGGCTAACCTACGAGCAGTACTTC.

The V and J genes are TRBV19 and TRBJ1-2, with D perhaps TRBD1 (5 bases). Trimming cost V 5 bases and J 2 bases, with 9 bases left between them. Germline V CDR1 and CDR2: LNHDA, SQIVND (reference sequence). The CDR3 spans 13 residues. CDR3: CASSPKGNYGYTF. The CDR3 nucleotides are TGTGCCAGTAGTCCAAAGGGGAACTATGGCTACACCTTC. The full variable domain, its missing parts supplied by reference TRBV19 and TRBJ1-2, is DGGITQSPKYLFRKEGQNVTLSCEQNLNHDAMYWYRQDPGQGLRLIYYSQIVNDFQKGDIAEGYSVSREKKESFPLTVTSAQKNPTAFYLCASSPKGNYGYTFGSGTRLTVV.

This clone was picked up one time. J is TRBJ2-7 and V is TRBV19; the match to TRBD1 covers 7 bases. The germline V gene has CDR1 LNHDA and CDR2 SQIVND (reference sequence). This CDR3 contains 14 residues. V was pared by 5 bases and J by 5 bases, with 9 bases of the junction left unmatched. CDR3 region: CASSPGRGKDEQYF. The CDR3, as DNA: TGTGCCAGTAGTCCGGGCAGGGGGAAAGACGAGCAGTACTTC.

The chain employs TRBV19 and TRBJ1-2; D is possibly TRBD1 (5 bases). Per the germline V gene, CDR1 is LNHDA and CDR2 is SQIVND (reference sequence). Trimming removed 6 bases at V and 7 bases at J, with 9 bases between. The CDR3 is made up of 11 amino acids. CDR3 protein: CASSPGPGYTF. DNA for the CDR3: TGTGCCAGTAGCCCGGGACCTGGCTACACCTTC.

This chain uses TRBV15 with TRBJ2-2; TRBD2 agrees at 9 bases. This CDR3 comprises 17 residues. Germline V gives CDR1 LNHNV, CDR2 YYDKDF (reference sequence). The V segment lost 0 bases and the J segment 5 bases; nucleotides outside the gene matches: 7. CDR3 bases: TGTGCCACCAGCAGAGATTCGGGGCTAGCGGGGACCGGGGAGCTGTTTTTT. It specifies CATSRDSGLAGTGELFF. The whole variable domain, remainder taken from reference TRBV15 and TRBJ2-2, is DAMVIQNPRYQVTQFGKPVTLSCSQTLNHNVMYWYQQKSSQAPKLLFHYYDKDFNNEADTPDNFQSRRPNTSFCFLDIRSPGLGDTAMYLCATSRDSGLAGTGELFFGEGSRLTVL.

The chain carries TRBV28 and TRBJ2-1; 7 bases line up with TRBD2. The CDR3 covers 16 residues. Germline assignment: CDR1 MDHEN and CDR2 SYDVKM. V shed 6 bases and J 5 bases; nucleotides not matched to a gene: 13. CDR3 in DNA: TGTGCCAGCAGCCCTCCGTGGGCTAGCGGCGACAATGAGCAGTTCTTC. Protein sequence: CASSPPWASGDNEQFF.

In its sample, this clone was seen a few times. CDR3 coding DNA: TGTGCCAGCTCAGGACAGGGGAACACTGAAGCTTTCTTT. Amino acid sequence: CASSGQGNTEAFF. This chain connects TRBV18 to TRBJ1-1; 8 bases are shared with TRBD1. Germline V gives CDR1 KGHSH, CDR2 LQKENI. CDR3 size: 13 residues. The V segment lost 5 bases and the J segment 1 base; nucleotides outside the gene matches: 0.

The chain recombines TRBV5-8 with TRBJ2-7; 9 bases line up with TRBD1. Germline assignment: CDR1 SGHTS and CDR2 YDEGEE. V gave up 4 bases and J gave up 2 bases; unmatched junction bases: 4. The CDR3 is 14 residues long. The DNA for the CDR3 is TGTGCCAGCAGCAAGGACAGGGGACCCTACGAGCAGTACTTC. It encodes CASSKDRGPYEQYF.

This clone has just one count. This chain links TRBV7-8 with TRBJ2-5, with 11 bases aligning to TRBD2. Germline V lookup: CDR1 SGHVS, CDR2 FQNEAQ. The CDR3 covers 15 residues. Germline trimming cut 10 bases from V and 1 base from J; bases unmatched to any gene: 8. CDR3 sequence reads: CAIGASGRFQETQYF. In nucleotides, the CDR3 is TGTGCCATAGGGGCTAGCGGGAGGTTCCAAGAGACCCAGTACTTC. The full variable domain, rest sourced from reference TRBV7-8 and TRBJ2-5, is GAGVSQSPRYKVAKRGQDVALRCDPISGHVSLFWYQQALGQGPEFLTYFQNEAQLDKSGLPSDRFFAERPEGSVSTLKIQRTQQEDSAVYLCAIGASGRFQETQYFGPGTRLLVL.

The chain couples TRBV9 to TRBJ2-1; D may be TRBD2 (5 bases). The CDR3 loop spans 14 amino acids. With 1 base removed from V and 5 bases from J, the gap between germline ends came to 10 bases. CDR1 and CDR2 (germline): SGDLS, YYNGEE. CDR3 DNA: TGTGCCAGCAGCGTAAGAGGGTTCCACAATGAGCAGTTCTTC. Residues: CASSVRGFHNEQFF.

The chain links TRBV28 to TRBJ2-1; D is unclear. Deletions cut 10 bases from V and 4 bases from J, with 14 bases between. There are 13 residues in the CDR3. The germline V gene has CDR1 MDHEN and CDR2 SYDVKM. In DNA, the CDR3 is TGTGCCACCATGGGGTGGGATTACAATGAGCAGTTCTTC. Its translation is CATMGWDYNEQFF.

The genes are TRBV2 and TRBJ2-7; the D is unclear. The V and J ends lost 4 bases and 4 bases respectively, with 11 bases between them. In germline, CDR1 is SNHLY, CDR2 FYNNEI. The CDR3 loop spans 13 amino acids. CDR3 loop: CASSVLQTYEQYF. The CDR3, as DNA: TGTGCCAGCAGTGTACTACAAACATACGAGCAGTACTTC.

CDR3 sequence reads: CASSLTGEGSPLHF. The CDR3 DNA follows: TGTGCCAGCAGCCTAACAGGGGAGGGTTCACCCCTCCACTTT. J is TRBJ1-6 and V is TRBV9; 7 bases are shared with TRBD1. Germline V gene data show CDR1 as SGDLS and CDR2 as YYNGEE. CDR3 length: 14 amino acids. J gave up 9 bases and V 4 bases, and 7 bases lay outside the gene matches. Full variable domain (missing parts from reference TRBV9 and TRBJ1-6): DSGVTQTPKHLITATGQRVTLRCSPRSGDLSVYWYQQSLDQGLQFLIQYYNGEERAKGNILERFSAQQFPDLHSELNLSSLELGDSALYFCASSLTGEGSPLHFGNGTRLTVT.

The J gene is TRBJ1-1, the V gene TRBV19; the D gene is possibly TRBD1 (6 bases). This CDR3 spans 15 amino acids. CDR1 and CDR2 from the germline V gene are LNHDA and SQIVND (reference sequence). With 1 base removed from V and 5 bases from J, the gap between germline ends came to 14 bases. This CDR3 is CASSIVGAWGTEAFF. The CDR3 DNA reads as TGTGCCAGTAGTATAGTGGGGGCGTGGGGAACTGAAGCTTTCTTT.

The CDR3 nucleotides are TGTGCCAGTAGTTTTCGACAGCCCCCGTACGAGCAGTACTTC. It translates to CASSFRQPPYEQYF. V gene TRBV19 combines with J gene TRBJ2-7; tentatively, D is TRBD1 (5 bases). Trimming pared 5 bases from V and 4 bases from J, leaving 15 bases between. Germline CDR1 is LNHDA and CDR2 is SQIVND (reference sequence). The CDR3 length is 14 residues.